This T cell receptor (beta chain) comes out of a study of blood T cell repertoires in COVID-19. Study-wide background: PBMCs, B-cell-depleted T cells, or T cells were the source of the cDNA or gDNA that made up the material.

V gave up 8 bases and J gave up 6 bases, with 13 bases separating them. This CDR3 has 12 residues. CDR1 is MNHEY and CDR2 is SVGAGI in the germline V gene. During active infection, Seattle patients enrolled and were then monitored through disease. The authors' processing: By means of reference gene primer amplification, nucleated cell counts were estimated. Assay used: immunoSEQ multiplex PCR; TCRdb lists only in-frame clones, some missing. V and J calls and clone size come straight from that table; D and trimming were deduced from the DNA. The table records 300,000 to 450,000 clones, roughly nine tenths of them present only once.

The source of this sequence is a woman in her twenties or thirties with COVID-19, enrolled during active disease. This chain joins TRBV6-5 and TRBJ1-2, with a tentative D call TRBD1 (6 bases). Sequencing input: peripheral blood. The CDR3 bases are TGTGCCAGCGGCAGAGGGGGTGATGGCTACACCTTC. As protein: CASGRGGDGYTF.